These T cell receptor beta chains were read from a single sample in a study of cytomegalovirus exposure and HLA in healthy donors. Sequenced by immunoSEQ multiplex PCR; TCRdb stores in-frame clones only, minus some. The sample shows about 130,000 clones, approximately 69% of them seen only once. Input material: PBMCs. The receptors were gathered from a middle-aged man in good health and CMV-seropositive. The CDR3 runs from the conserved cysteine through the conserved F or W. A D gene is named only where the DNA matches it firmly. Not all rows give a size; the values are once, few, many and, for expanded clones, a class.

d_gene	v_gene	abundance	j_gene	CDR3aa	CDR3nt
NA	TRBV5-1	once	TRBJ2-1	CASSFRVNEQFF	TGCGCCAGCAGCTTCAGGGTAAATGAGCAGTTCTTC
TRBD1	TRBV30	once	TRBJ2-1	CAWRSTGGSEQFF	TGTGCCTGGAGATCGACAGGGGGCTCTGAGCAGTTCTTC
TRBD2	TRBV27	NA	TRBJ2-7	CANKGLAGGPSSYEQYF	TGTGCCAACAAGGGTCTAGCGGGAGGGCCCTCATCCTACGAGCAGTACTTC
TRBD1	TRBV19	NA	TRBJ2-4	CASSLWTGRLVGNIQYF	TGTGCCAGTAGTCTGTGGACAGGCCGGCTAGTCGGAAACATTCAGTACTTC
NA	TRBV11-2	few	TRBJ2-5	CASNPGWGGYEETQYF	TGTGCCAGCAACCCAGGGTGGGGGGGCTATGAAGAGACCCAGTACTTC
NA	TRBV4-1	NA	TRBJ2-7	CASSQELSYEQYF	TGCGCCAGCAGCCAAGAATTATCGTACGAGCAGTACTTC
NA	TRBV7-9	NA	TRBJ1-2	CASSLTQGYGYTF	TGTGCCAGCAGCTTAACACAGGGCTATGGCTACACCTTC
TRBD2	TRBV25-1	NA	TRBJ2-2	CASRTSGTNTGELFF	TGTGCCAGTCGGACTAGCGGGACTAACACCGGGGAGCTGTTTTTT
NA	TRBV4-1	NA	TRBJ2-7	CASSEGTLSLYEQYF	TGCGCCAGCAGCGAGGGTACCCTTTCCCTCTACGAGCAGTACTTC
TRBD2	TRBV5-4	few	TRBJ2-7	CASSLVLAGDQYF	TGTGCCAGCAGCTTGGTTCTAGCGGGAGATCAGTACTTC
NA	TRBV2	NA	TRBJ1-1	CASSVGQNTEAFF	TGTGCCAGCAGTGTAGGACAGAACACTGAAGCTTTCTTT
NA	TRBV10-3	NA	TRBJ2-1	CAISEPGVRGGNEQFF	TGTGCCATCAGTGAGCCGGGTGTAAGGGGGGGGAATGAGCAGTTCTTC
NA	TRBV27	NA	TRBJ2-7	CASSWGPSSYEQYF	TGTGCCAGCAGTTGGGGGCCGTCCTCCTACGAGCAGTACTTC
TRBD1	TRBV29-1	NA	TRBJ1-1	CSVRQGGTEAFF	TGCAGCGTTCGACAGGGAGGCACTGAAGCTTTCTTT
NA	TRBV6-1	medium-sized	TRBJ1-2	CASIYREGLGGYTF	TGTGCCAGCATCTACAGGGAGGGCCTAGGGGGCTACACCTTC
TRBD2	TRBV9	NA	TRBJ2-5	CASSGPGLAGGETQYF	TGTGCCAGCAGCGGACCTGGACTAGCGGGAGGAGAGACCCAGTACTTC
TRBD1	TRBV5-1	once	TRBJ1-1	CASSSGQGRNTEAFF	TGCGCCAGCAGCTCGGGACAGGGCCGGAACACTGAAGCTTTCTTT
NA	TRBV5-1	few	TRBJ2-3	CASSRLASTDTQYF	TGCGCCAGCAGCCGACTTGCTAGCACAGATACGCAGTATTTT
NA	TRBV19	NA	TRBJ1-2	CASSFQMTNYGYTF	TGTGCCAGTAGTTTTCAGATGACTAACTATGGCTACACCTTC
TRBD1	TRBV7-6	NA	TRBJ2-2	CASSAPLTGGLNTGELFF	TGTGCCAGCAGTGCCCCTCTGACAGGGGGCCTGAACACCGGGGAGCTGTTTTTT
TRBD2	TRBV5-1	NA	TRBJ2-7	CASSVQTSGVYEQYF	TGCGCCAGCAGCGTACAGACTAGCGGGGTCTACGAGCAGTACTTC
NA	TRBV19	NA	TRBJ1-5	CATAGGLWNQPQHF	TGTGCCACTGCGGGGGGGTTATGGAATCAGCCCCAGCATTTT
TRBD2	TRBV28	NA	TRBJ2-5	CASSLASGKSWETQYF	TGTGCCAGCAGTTTGGCTAGCGGTAAATCCTGGGAGACCCAGTACTTC
NA	TRBV7-6	NA	TRBJ2-4	CASSPRDKNIQYF	TGTGCCAGCAGCCCACGGGACAAAAACATTCAGTACTTC
NA	TRBV6-5	NA	TRBJ1-6	CASSRQTNDSPLHF	TGTGCCAGCAGCAGACAGACCAACGATTCACCCCTCCACTTT
TRBD2	TRBV7-7	NA	TRBJ2-2	CASSPGGVSTGELFF	TGTGCCAGCAGCCCCGGGGGGGTGAGCACCGGGGAGCTGTTTTTT
TRBD1	TRBV29-1	NA	TRBJ1-1	CSVEGRGMEAFF	TGCAGCGTTGAGGGCAGGGGGATGGAAGCTTTCTTT
TRBD2	TRBV5-1	NA	TRBJ2-5	CASHAGTSAKKETQYF	TGCGCCAGCCACGCGGGGACTAGCGCTAAGAAAGAGACCCAGTACTTC
NA	TRBV27	NA	TRBJ1-2	CASSVTGILVYGYTF	TGTGCCAGCAGTGTCACGGGGATCCTCGTCTATGGCTACACCTTC
NA	TRBV5-4	few	TRBJ2-7	CASSLPGTPGHEQYF	TGTGCCAGCAGCTTACCCGGGACACCTGGCCACGAGCAGTACTTC
NA	TRBV5-4	NA	TRBJ2-1	CASSTQTGNYNEQFF	TGTGCCAGCAGCACACAAACAGGGAACTACAATGAGCAGTTCTTC
TRBD1	TRBV7-8	NA	TRBJ1-2	CASSPTGSYGYTF	TGTGCCAGCAGCCCGACAGGGAGCTATGGCTACACCTTC
TRBD2	TRBV15	NA	TRBJ2-7	CATSRDLRRASGGRASLEQYF	TGTGCCACCAGCAGAGATCTTCGGAGGGCTAGCGGGGGGCGAGCATCTCTCGAGCAGTACTTC
NA	TRBV15	few	TRBJ2-3	CATSRDRDSTDTQYF	TGTGCCACCAGCAGAGACAGGGATAGCACAGATACGCAGTATTTT
NA	TRBV2	NA	TRBJ2-7	CASQSRTGSSYEQYF	TGTGCCAGCCAGAGCCGGACTGGGAGCTCCTACGAGCAGTACTTC
TRBD1	TRBV7-8	NA	TRBJ2-7	CASSAGQDYEQYF	TGTGCCAGCAGCGCGGGACAGGACTACGAGCAGTACTTC
NA	TRBV10-3	NA	TRBJ1-1	CAIRADWNTEAFF	TGTGCCATCAGGGCGGACTGGAACACTGAAGCTTTCTTT
TRBD1	TRBV25-1	NA	TRBJ2-5	CASSTLGTALKETQYF	TGTGCCAGCAGTACCCTCGGGACAGCTTTAAAGGAGACCCAGTACTTC
TRBD2	TRBV6-5	NA	TRBJ2-5	CASSYGAGGRETQYF	TGTGCCAGCAGTTACGGCGCGGGGGGGCGAGAGACCCAGTACTTC
NA	TRBV5-1	NA	TRBJ2-3	CASSGQGSTDTQYF	TGCGCCAGCAGTGGTCAGGGTAGCACAGATACGCAGTATTTT
TRBD1	TRBV10-1	NA	TRBJ1-2	CASSESGTGDYTF	TGCGCCAGCAGTGAGTCGGGGACAGGGGACTACACCTTC
TRBD2	TRBV11-3	NA	TRBJ2-1	CASSSSGAYNEQFF	TGTGCCAGCAGCTCTAGCGGGGCCTACAATGAGCAGTTCTTC